The rows below give T cell receptor beta chains drawn from one sample of a study of cytotoxic CD8 clonotypes in ibrutinib-treated CLL. Data came from immunoSEQ multiplex PCR; TCRdb stores just in-frame clones and leaves some out. The sample lists 20,000 to 30,000 clones; about 75% were seen once. Source: PBMCs, taken after 24 months of ibrutinib treatment. The receptors were gathered from a human donor with chronic lymphocytic leukemia. Both conserved end residues are part of each CDR3. The D gene is left open where the match is weak. Rows may omit the clone size; those that give it use once, few, many or a size class.

TRBJ2-7,.,.,TRBV29-1,TGCAGCGTTGATAGTGGAGGGAATTTCGAGCAGTACTTC,CSVDSGGNFEQYF
TRBJ1-1,.,many,TRBV18,TGTGCCAGCTCACCAGCGAACACTGAAGCTTTCTTT,CASSPANTEAFF
TRBJ2-1,TRBD2,.,TRBV30,TGTGCCTGGAGTGTAGCGGGGGGCCCGGCTCGGGGCGATGAGCAGTTCTTC,CAWSVAGGPARGDEQFF
TRBJ1-4,.,.,TRBV11-2,TGTGCCAGCAGCTTAGGAGGGGCCAATAATGAAAAACTGTTTTTT,CASSLGGANNEKLFF
TRBJ2-1,.,.,TRBV19,TGTGCCAGTAGTTTGAGGGGGGGCCGTGATGAGCAGTTCTTC,CASSLRGGRDEQFF
TRBJ1-3,.,.,TRBV7-6,TGTGCCAGCAGCTCCGGGGCATCCCCCTCTGGAAACACCATATATTTT,CASSSGASPSGNTIYF
TRBJ2-3,TRBD1,.,TRBV19,TGTGCCAGTAGTAGGGGACAGGGCGGAGATACGCAGTATTTT,CASSRGQGGDTQYF
TRBJ2-3,.,.,TRBV5-6,TGTGCCAGCAGCCAAGGGGGGGGAGGCACAGATACGCAGTATTTT,CASSQGGGGTDTQYF
TRBJ1-3,.,medium-sized,TRBV9,TGTGCCAGCAGCGTAGAGGGGACCTCTGGAAACACCATATATTTT,CASSVEGTSGNTIYF
TRBJ2-3,.,.,TRBV5-1,TGCGCCAGCTACGATAGTGGGAGCACAGATACGCAGTATTTT,CASYDSGSTDTQYF
TRBJ1-1,.,few,TRBV11-2,TGTGCCAGCAGCCGAATCGGTCAGGGGAACACTGAAGCTTTCTTT,CASSRIGQGNTEAFF
TRBJ2-1,.,.,TRBV11-2,TGTGCCAGCAGCTTAAGTAGGACAGACTACAATGAGCAGTTCTTC,CASSLSRTDYNEQFF
TRBJ2-1,.,.,TRBV5-4,TGTGCCAGCAGCCACATTGAGGGGGGACGATACAATGAGCAGTTCTTC,CASSHIEGGRYNEQFF
TRBJ1-5,.,.,TRBV7-9,TGTGCCAGCAGCTTAAATGCGCCCGCTCAGCCCCAGCATTTT,CASSLNAPAQPQHF
TRBJ2-7,.,.,TRBV30,TGTGCCTGGAGTCAGGGGCCCTACGAGCAGTACTTC,CAWSQGPYEQYF
TRBJ2-7,.,.,TRBV4-1,TGCGCCAGCAGCCAGCCTCAGGGCTACGAGCAGTACTTC,CASSQPQGYEQYF
TRBJ1-2,.,.,TRBV7-9,TGTGCCAGCACCTTTGAGGATCATGGCTACACCTTC,CASTFEDHGYTF
TRBJ2-2,.,few,TRBV27,TGTGCCAGCAGTTTCGACCGGATTCCCGGGGAGCTGTTTTTT,CASSFDRIPGELFF
TRBJ1-3,TRBD1,once,TRBV7-9,TGTGCCAGCAGCTGGGACAGGGCCTCTGGAAACACCATATATTTT,CASSWDRASGNTIYF
TRBJ1-1,TRBD1,.,TRBV29-1,TGCAGCGTTGAGGGACAGGGAGGTACTGAAGCTTTCTTT,CSVEGQGGTEAFF
TRBJ1-5,TRBD1,few,TRBV2,TGTGCCAGCACACGGACAGGGGGTTATCAGCCCCAGCATTTT,CASTRTGGYQPQHF
TRBJ2-2,.,.,TRBV4-1,TGCGCCAGCAGCCAAGATTCGAGGACCGGGGAGCTGTTTTTT,CASSQDSRTGELFF
TRBJ1-1,.,.,TRBV30,TGTGCCTGGAGTGTAGGGCCCACTGGAGCTTTCTTT,CAWSVGPTGAFF
TRBJ1-2,.,.,TRBV12-5,TGTGCTAGTGGTTTTTTGTGGGGCTACACCTTC,CASGFLWGYTF
TRBJ2-1,TRBD1,few,TRBV5-4,TGTGCCAGCAGCTTGCTTGGACAGGGGAATGAGCAGTTCTTC,CASSLLGQGNEQFF
TRBJ1-1,.,few,TRBV20-1,TGCAGTCCCCATTCGGCTTTCTTT,CSPHSAFF
TRBJ1-5,TRBD1,.,TRBV5-6,TGTGCCAGCAGCTTGAAGGGACAGGGGTATCAGCCCCAGCATTTT,CASSLKGQGYQPQHF
TRBJ1-1,.,.,TRBV4-3,TGCGCCAGCAGCCTCGACAGGCGGAACACTGAAGCTTTCTTT,CASSLDRRNTEAFF
TRBJ1-2,.,.,TRBV4-1,TGCGCCAGCAGCCGCCAATGGACGGAGACTAACTATGGCTACACCTTC,CASSRQWTETNYGYTF
TRBJ1-3,.,.,TRBV5-6,TGTGCCAGCAGCCGCACTACCCGGGGAAATGGAAACACCATATATTTT,CASSRTTRGNGNTIYF
TRBJ1-6,.,.,TRBV2,TGTGCCAGCAGTGTTGGGGAATCACCCCTCCACTTT,CASSVGESPLHF
TRBJ2-1,TRBD1,.,TRBV2,TGTGCCAGCTACGACAGGGGGGGCTACAATGAGCAGTTCTTC,CASYDRGGYNEQFF
TRBJ1-2,TRBD1,medium-sized,TRBV7-8,TGTGCCAGCAGCAAACTGACAGGGCACGGCTACACCTTC,CASSKLTGHGYTF
TRBJ2-7,.,once,TRBV5-5,TGTGCCAGCAGCTTGGCCAGGGGCATAGGCTACGAGCAGTACTTC,CASSLARGIGYEQYF
TRBJ1-5,.,few,TRBV27,TGTGCCAGCAGGCAGGGTTTGAGCAATCAGCCCCAGCATTTT,CASRQGLSNQPQHF
TRBJ1-3,.,.,TRBV7-9,TGTGCCAGCAGCTTATCCGGGGTCGGAAACACCATATATTTT,CASSLSGVGNTIYF
TRBJ1-2,.,once,TRBV29-1,TGCAGCGTTGAAGAAGCGGGGCGCTATGGCTACACCTTC,CSVEEAGRYGYTF